One sample yielded the 25 T cell receptor beta chains listed below, sequenced in a study of control samples from healthy donors and cancer patients. Clones were sequenced by immunoSEQ multiplex PCR, and TCRdb holds only the in-frame ones, with some missing. The sample contains 50,000 to 70,000 clones, 95% to 97% of which appear only once. The sample was blood. Receptor source: a woman under 30 in good health.

In DNA form, the CDR3 reads TGTGCCAGCAGTTTAGGGGTTCAGCCCCAGCATTTT. Amino acids: CASSLGVQPQHF. J is TRBJ1-5 and V is TRBV28; D is uncertain. Trimming shortened V by 2 bases and J by 6 bases, and 5 bases separated the two germline ends. The germline V gene encodes CDR1 MDHEN and CDR2 SYDVKM. This CDR3 spans 12 amino acids.

V and J are TRBV15 and TRBJ1-2; TRBD1 is a possible D gene (6 bases). The CDR3 is 15 residues long. Germline V gene sequence: CDR1 LNHNV, CDR2 YYDKDF (reference sequence). With 0 bases removed from V and 5 bases from J, the gap between germline ends came to 13 bases. CDR3 residues: CATSRDLGQGYGYTF. As DNA, the CDR3 is TGTGCCACCAGCAGAGATTTGGGTCAGGGGTATGGCTACACCTTC.

The chain carries TRBV7-6 and TRBJ1-2; perhaps TRBD1 as D (5 bases). CDR1 is SGHVS, CDR2 FNYEAQ, per germline. V lost 1 base and J lost 2, with 14 bases in between. The CDR3 is 16 residues long. CDR3 residues: CASSLEPQGANYGYTF. CDR3 coding DNA: TGTGCCAGCAGCTTAGAGCCCCAGGGCGCCAACTATGGCTACACCTTC.

The V gene is TRBV7-2, the J gene TRBJ1-1; tentative D call: TRBD1 (5 bases). Trimming shortened V by 3 bases and J by 1 base, and 12 bases separated the two germline ends. The CDR3 contains 15 residues. CDR1 SGHTA and CDR2 FQGNSA come from the germline V gene. The CDR3 region has the DNA TGTGCCAGCAGCTTTAGTCATGGGGCGAACACTGAAGCTTTCTTT. It codes for CASSFSHGANTEAFF.

This clone is a singleton in its sample. The chain has TRBV27 and TRBJ1-2, with TRBD1 as a possible D gene (5 bases). The CDR3 consists of 16 residues. V was cut by 6 bases and J by 4 bases, with 21 bases left in between. Germline V gene data show CDR1 as MNHEY and CDR2 as SMNVEV (reference sequence). In DNA, the CDR3 is TGTGCCAGCAGCCGAGAGACCGGGCCGGGGCTCTATGGCTACACCTTC. Its protein product is CASSRETGPGLYGYTF.

The chain uses TRBV11-2 and TRBJ1-4; D is unclear. This CDR3 is built from 16 residues. Germline-derived CDR1 and CDR2 are SGHAT and FQNNGV. V dropped 0 bases and J dropped 4 bases, with 12 bases sitting between them. CDR3 bases: TGTGCCAGCAGCTTAGATTGGGCGGGAAGTAATGAAAAACTGTTTTTT. Amino acid sequence: CASSLDWAGSNEKLFF.

This rearrangement joins TRBV5-6 to TRBJ2-7; TRBD1 agrees at 7 bases. Germline assignment: CDR1 SGHDT and CDR2 YYEEEE. With 4 bases clipped from V and 0 bases from J, the junction kept 4 bases outside the gene matches. The CDR3 is 14 residues long. For the CDR3, the DNA is TGTGCCAGCAGCAACCGGGACAGCTCCTACGAGCAGTACTTC. The encoded protein is CASSNRDSSYEQYF. Combining the CDR3 with reference TRBV5-6 and TRBJ2-7 gives the whole variable domain DAGVTQSPTHLIKTRGQQVTLRCSPKSGHDTVSWYQQALGQGPQFIFQYYEEEERQRGNFPDRFSGHQFPNYSSELNVNALLLGDSALYLCASSNRDSSYEQYFGPGTRLTVT.

As DNA, the CDR3 is TGTGCCAGCAGCTTAGAATATAGCAATCAGCCCCAGCATTTT. It translates to CASSLEYSNQPQHF. This chain uses TRBV2 with TRBJ1-5; D unclear. The CDR3 length is 14 residues. Per the germline V gene, CDR1 is SNHLY and CDR2 is FYNNEI. V was trimmed by 6 bases and J by 0 bases, leaving 9 bases between them. Supplemented by reference TRBV2 and TRBJ1-5, the full variable domain reads EPEVTQTPSHQVTQMGQEVILRCVPISNHLYFYWYRQILGQKVEFLVSFYNNEISEKSEIFDDQFSVERPDGSNFTLKIRSTKLEDSAMYFCASSLEYSNQPQHFGDGTRLSIL.

The chain carries TRBV30 and TRBJ1-3, with TRBD1 matching 8 bases. The CDR3 runs to 17 residues. After removal of 1 base from V and 4 bases from J, the junction contained 12 bases not matched to a gene. Germline CDR1 reads GTSNPN; CDR2 reads SVGIG (reference sequence). The CDR3 coding sequence is TGTGCCTGGAGTGACGGGCCAGGGGGCTTGACCGGAAACACCATATATTTT. It specifies CAWSDGPGGLTGNTIYF.

This chain joins TRBV28 and TRBJ1-5; D ambiguous. This CDR3 comprises 13 residues. CDR1 is MDHEN and CDR2 is SYDVKM in the germline V gene. Trimming left V 6 bases short and J 2 bases short, with 8 bases between. The CDR3 DNA reads TGTGCCAGCAGGGCCACGGGCAATCAGCCCCAGCATTTT. As protein: CASRATGNQPQHF.

The chain is built from TRBV4-1 and TRBJ1-3; a possible D gene is TRBD1 (5 bases). The length of the CDR3 is 18 residues. The ends were cut back, 2 bases at V and 2 bases at J, with 19 bases in the middle. CDR1 is MGHRA, CDR2 YSYEKL, per germline. The CDR3 DNA reads TGCGCCAGCAGCCAAACCACATCCCCCGGGACGGCTGGAAACACCATATATTTT. Translating gives CASSQTTSPGTAGNTIYF.

The V call is TRBV7-6, the J call TRBJ1-1; D ambiguous. This CDR3 comprises 13 residues. V was clipped by 1 base and J by 7 bases, with 10 bases between them. CDR1 and CDR2 from the germline V gene are SGHVS and FNYEAQ. The CDR3 here is CASSLVGIGEAFF. The CDR3 coding sequence is TGTGCCAGCAGCTTAGTAGGGATTGGTGAAGCTTTCTTT.

V usage is TRBV12-3 or TRBV12-4 and J usage is TRBJ2-7, with D perhaps matching TRBD2 (6 bases). V was shortened by 1 base and J by 2 bases, with 6 bases between the two germline ends. This CDR3 has 13 amino acids. CDR3 residues: CASSLGGTYEQYF. The DNA for the CDR3 is TGTGCCAGCAGTTTAGGCGGGACCTACGAGCAGTACTTC.

The chain carries TRBV5-4 and TRBJ1-2; 7 nucleotides align to TRBD1. J gave up 3 bases and V 4 bases, and 12 bases lay outside the gene matches. The length of the CDR3 is 16 residues. CDR1 is SGHNT and CDR2 is YYREEE in the germline V gene (reference sequence). The CDR3 spells CASSVTGAGNYYGYTF. In DNA, the CDR3 is TGTGCCAGCAGCGTTACAGGGGCGGGTAATTACTATGGCTACACCTTC. Supplemented by reference TRBV5-4 and TRBJ1-2, the full variable domain reads ETGVTQSPTHLIKTRGQQVTLRCSSQSGHNTVSWYQQALGQGPQFIFQYYREEENGRGNFPPRFSGLQFPNYSSELNVNALELDDSALYLCASSVTGAGNYYGYTFGSGTRLTVV.

This clone has a single count. The chain uses TRBV19 and TRBJ2-1; no definite D call. The V end was cut by 5 bases, the J end by 0 bases, with 11 bases between. This CDR3 contains 15 residues. The germline V gene has CDR1 LNHDA and CDR2 SQIVND (reference sequence). This CDR3 is CASSLTLSSYNEQFF. In DNA form, the CDR3 reads TGTGCCAGTAGTTTGACCTTGAGCTCCTACAATGAGCAGTTCTTC.

This chain uses TRBV7-2 with TRBJ2-7; 7 positions match TRBD2. V lost 2 bases to trimming and J lost 3 bases; unmatched junction nucleotides: 7. Germline CDR1 and CDR2: SGHTA and FQGNSA. The CDR3 is made up of 15 amino acids. The CDR3 is CASSLRSSGNYEQYF. CDR3 nucleotide sequence: TGTGCCAGCAGCTTAAGGTCTAGCGGAAACTACGAGCAGTACTTC.

This chain connects TRBV25-1 to TRBJ1-6; tentatively, D is TRBD1 (5 bases). Germline-derived CDR1 and CDR2 are MGHDK and SYGVNS. The CDR3 consists of 13 residues. Trimming removed 10 bases at V and 13 bases at J, with 20 bases between. CDR3 nucleotides: TGTGCCACCCAAGTGGACGGGGCTGCGCCCCTCCACTTT. Amino acids: CATQVDGAAPLHF.

The chain carries TRBV2 and TRBJ1-2; 7 bases line up with TRBD1. V lost 7 bases and J lost 0; bases outside the gene matches: 2. Germline CDR1 is SNHLY and CDR2 is FYNNEI. This CDR3 contains 13 residues. The CDR3 coding sequence is TGTGCCAGCAAAGGACAGGCTAACTATGGCTACACCTTC. It encodes CASKGQANYGYTF. The complete variable domain, with remaining parts taken from reference TRBV2 and TRBJ1-2, reads EPEVTQTPSHQVTQMGQEVILRCVPISNHLYFYWYRQILGQKVEFLVSFYNNEISEKSEIFDDQFSVERPDGSNFTLKIRSTKLEDSAMYFCASKGQANYGYTFGSGTRLTVV.

Points on this clone: This specimen includes other DNA sequences encoding the same CDR3. The chain uses TRBV5-6 and TRBJ2-2; 7 bases map to TRBD2. The CDR3 contains 14 residues. The trim removed 1 base at V and 4 bases at J, leaving 1 base unmatched. From germline, CDR1 is SGHDT and CDR2 YYEEEE. The CDR3 loop is CASSLTGGTGELFF. The CDR3 DNA is TGTGCCAGCAGCTTGACGGGGGGCACCGGGGAGCTGTTTTTT.

The V gene is TRBV7-9, the J gene TRBJ1-2; D ambiguous. Trimming took off 7 bases at V and 8 bases at J, with 17 bases between the two ends. CDR3 length equals 13 residues. In germline, CDR1 is SEHNR, CDR2 FQNEAQ (reference sequence). The CDR3 loop reads CASTDGLNGGYTF. CDR3 DNA: TGTGCCAGCACCGACGGACTTAACGGGGGCTACACCTTC.

The chain recombines TRBV30 with TRBJ1-1, with 7 bases lining up with TRBD1. The CDR3 is 15 residues long. Germline loops: CDR1 GTSNPN, CDR2 SVGIG (reference sequence). V shed 3 bases, J shed 0 bases, and the junction held 7 bases outside the gene matches. CDR3 protein: CAWSLGQQMNTEAFF. CDR3 coding DNA: TGTGCCTGGAGCCTGGGACAGCAAATGAACACTGAAGCTTTCTTT.

This chain uses TRBV10-3 with TRBJ2-4, with 7 bases identical to TRBD2. Trimming cost V 9 bases and J 0 bases; bases outside gene matches: 2. Germline-derived CDR1 and CDR2 are ENHRY and SYGVKD. The CDR3 is made up of 13 amino acids. Written as DNA, the CDR3 is TGTGCCATAGCGGGGCTAGCCAAAAACATTCAGTACTTC. Translated, it gives CAIAGLAKNIQYF.

This chain uses TRBV27 with TRBJ2-7; the D gene is possibly TRBD1 (6 bases). Trimming removed 3 bases at V and 6 bases at J, with 15 bases between. The V gene's germline CDR1 is MNHEY and CDR2 SMNVEV (reference sequence). The CDR3 has 14 residues. The CDR3 here is CASSFGRGSGEQYF. The CDR3 nucleotides read TGTGCCAGCAGTTTTGGCAGGGGTTCCGGCGAGCAGTACTTC.

V is TRBV27 and J is TRBJ2-1; 7 bases line up with TRBD1. The length of the CDR3 is 15 residues. The ends lost 3 bases at V and 2 bases at J; junction bases unmatched: 4. The germline gives CDR1 MNHEY, CDR2 SMNVEV (reference sequence). CDR3 in DNA: TGTGCCAGCAGTTTGCGACAGGGAACCTACAATGAGCAGTTCTTC. Translation: CASSLRQGTYNEQFF.

The count of this clone is one. V is TRBV9 and J is TRBJ1-4; a possible D gene is TRBD1 (5 bases). The V end was cut by 3 bases, the J end by 3 bases, with 12 bases between. The CDR3 loop spans 15 amino acids. Germline CDR1 reads SGDLS; CDR2 reads YYNGEE. CDR3 DNA: TGTGCCAGCAGCGAAGGGGAAATACCTAATGAAAAACTGTTTTTT. Protein product: CASSEGEIPNEKLFF.